The 19 T cell receptor beta chains below come from one sample, sequenced in a study of blood T cell repertoires in COVID-19 (TCRdb year 2020). The library was obtained by the immunoSEQ multiplex PCR assay. TCRdb retrieved this table from immuneACCESS and kept in-frame rearrangements only. Not all clones are present; in checked studies, unresolved V genes account for under half, and no reason is known for the remainder. Here the sample has fewer than 350,000 clones; roughly 86% occur a single time. Jointly, the top ten make up roughly a tenth of the sample. Sample: peripheral blood. The receptors were sampled from a man aged 25 to 45 with COVID-19, enrolled during active disease.

The chain links TRBV18 to TRBJ2-1, with TRBD2 as a possible D gene (6 bases). The V end lost 3 bases, the J end lost 4 bases, and 10 bases lay between the germline ends. Per the germline V gene, CDR1 is KGHSH and CDR2 is LQKENI. This CDR3 contains 14 residues. The CDR3 DNA sequence: TGTGCCAGCTCACCTCCCGCGGGATACAATGAGCAGTTCTTC. Residues: CASSPPAGYNEQFF.

This rearrangement joins TRBV2 to TRBJ2-5, with 10 bases matching TRBD1. V was clipped by 9 bases and J by 3 bases; unmatched bases: 7. Germline V gene lookup returns CDR1 SNHLY and CDR2 FYNNEI. The CDR3 runs 14 residues. CDR3: CASKRDRGEETQYF. The CDR3 DNA reads as TGTGCCAGTAAACGGGACAGGGGAGAAGAGACCCAGTACTTC.

This chain uses TRBV11-2 with TRBJ2-2; 7 bases line up with TRBD1. Germline V gives CDR1 SGHAT, CDR2 FQNNGV. The V and J ends lost 2 bases and 7 bases, in that order; junction bases with no gene match: 1. This CDR3 has 13 residues. The CDR3 DNA sequence: TGTGCCAGCAGCTTAAGGGGGCGCGGGGAGCTGTTTTTT. It translates to CASSLRGRGELFF.

With regard to this clone: Within the sample, other DNA sequences also encode this same CDR3. CDR3 residues: CASSIRLAGSYNEQFF. The CDR3 nucleotides are TGTGCCAGTAGTATAAGACTAGCGGGCTCCTACAATGAGCAGTTCTTC. The chain couples TRBV19 to TRBJ2-1; 10 bases fit TRBD2. The CDR3 contains 16 residues. The V gene's germline CDR1 is LNHDA and CDR2 SQIVND (reference sequence). V lost 2 bases to trimming and J lost 0 bases; unmatched junction nucleotides: 1.

The rearrangement uses TRBV4-3 and TRBJ1-2, with D uncertain. The CDR3 runs 16 residues. The germline V gene encodes CDR1 LGHNA and CDR2 YSLEER. Trimming cost V 1 base and J 2 bases, with 14 bases left between them. The CDR3 reads CASSQVTGSMNYGYTF. The CDR3 DNA follows: TGCGCCAGCAGCCAAGTTACGGGAAGTATGAACTATGGCTACACCTTC.

This chain uses TRBV7-2 with TRBJ2-5; 12 nucleotides align to TRBD2. The CDR3 consists of 14 residues. Germline V gene lookup returns CDR1 SGHTA and CDR2 FQGNSA. V dropped 8 bases and J dropped 5; count of bases not matched to a gene: 6. CDR3 sequence: CASETSGGYETQYF. CDR3 sequence (DNA): TGTGCCAGCGAGACTAGCGGGGGATATGAGACCCAGTACTTC.

The V gene is TRBV11-2, the J gene TRBJ2-2, with a tentative D call TRBD1 (7 bases). This CDR3 spans 18 amino acids. V gave up 2 bases and J gave up 1 base, with 17 bases separating them. Germline values: CDR1 SGHAT, CDR2 FQNNGV. DNA for the CDR3: TGTGCCAGCAGCTTAACCTTCAGACAGGGAGGGAACACCGGGGAGCTGTTTTTT. This gives the protein CASSLTFRQGGNTGELFF.

This clone was recorded only once. This chain uses TRBV27 with TRBJ2-5; 8 positions match TRBD2. The CDR3 consists of 14 residues. The ends lost 6 bases at V and 2 bases at J; junction bases unmatched: 5. Per germline, CDR1 MNHEY and CDR2 SMNVEV (reference sequence). The CDR3 loop reads CASSGGGTQETQYF. The CDR3 DNA is TGTGCCAGCAGCGGCGGGGGGACACAAGAGACCCAGTACTTC.

The gene calls are TRBV19 and TRBJ2-7; 10 nucleotides match TRBD2. This CDR3 comprises 15 residues. Germline V gene lookup returns CDR1 LNHDA and CDR2 SQIVND (reference sequence). The junction had 10 bases not matched to a gene; V was cut back by 5 bases and J by 6 bases. The CDR3, as DNA: TGTGCCAGTAGTGGAAAGGATTTAGCGGGAGGCGAGCAGTACTTC. Its protein is CASSGKDLAGGEQYF.

The gene calls are TRBV6-2 or TRBV6-3 and TRBJ1-4; D call uncertain. The CDR3 totals 12 residues. V was shortened by 0 bases and J by 10 bases, with 6 bases between the two germline ends. Germline V CDR1 and CDR2: MNHEY, SVGEGT. The CDR3 DNA sequence: TGTGCCAGCAGTTACTCGACGGGAAAACTGTTTTTT. Translation: CASSYSTGKLFF.

This chain links TRBV11-2 with TRBJ2-5; TRBD2 matches 12 bases. The CDR3 extends over 16 amino acids. Germline lookup yields CDR1 SGHAT and CDR2 FQNNGV. Trimming cost V 5 bases and J 5 bases; bases outside gene matches: 9. This chain's CDR3 is CASSIRLAGAKETQYF. CDR3 DNA: TGTGCCAGCAGCATAAGACTAGCGGGAGCGAAGGAGACCCAGTACTTC.

The genes are TRBV28 and TRBJ2-1, with a possible D match to TRBD1 (5 bases). This CDR3 is built from 14 residues. With 5 bases removed from V and 6 bases from J, the gap between germline ends came to 14 bases. CDR1 is MDHEN and CDR2 is SYDVKM in the germline V gene. CDR3 bases: TGTGCCAGCAGTCAAACCAGGGAAACCAATGAGCAGTTCTTC. Translating it yields CASSQTRETNEQFF.

The chain has TRBV24-1 and TRBJ2-1, with 9 bases fitting TRBD2. The V and J ends lost 6 bases and 3 bases, in that order; junction bases with no gene match: 8. From germline, CDR1 is KGHDR and CDR2 SFDVKD. CDR3 length: 16 amino acids. The CDR3: CATSRRRGGVYNEQFF. The CDR3 DNA is TGTGCCACCAGTAGACGGCGGGGGGGAGTCTACAATGAGCAGTTCTTC.

The rearrangement links TRBV6-5 to TRBJ2-4, with TRBD1 matching over 8 bases. Germline lookup yields CDR1 MNHEY and CDR2 SVGAGI. Trimming took 5 bases from V and 6 from J; bases not matched to a gene: 9. This CDR3 contains 15 residues. CDR3 amino acids: CASSPRGQAVNIQYF. In nucleotides, the CDR3 is TGTGCCAGCAGTCCCCGGGGACAGGCGGTAAACATTCAGTACTTC.

This chain joins TRBV6-5 and TRBJ2-7; the match to TRBD2 covers 8 bases. Germline CDR1 reads MNHEY; CDR2 reads SVGAGI. After removal of 4 bases from V and 3 bases from J, the junction contained 8 bases not matched to a gene. The CDR3 is 15 residues long. CDR3 sequence: CASSFVAGGFYEQYF. As DNA, the CDR3 is TGTGCCAGCAGTTTTGTGGCGGGGGGCTTCTACGAGCAGTACTTC.

This rearrangement joins TRBV11-3 to TRBJ2-3; the D is unclear. V lost 2 bases and J lost 4, with 7 bases in between. The CDR3 runs 13 residues. The V gene's germline CDR1 is SGHNT and CDR2 YENEEA. The DNA of the CDR3 is TGTGCCAGCAGCTTACGTCTACCAGATACGCAGTATTTT. Residues: CASSLRLPDTQYF.

V and J are TRBV7-9 and TRBJ1-1; no clear D gene. The CDR3 has 15 amino acids. From germline, CDR1 is SEHNR and CDR2 FQNEAQ (reference sequence). With 2 bases removed from V and 0 bases from J, the gap between germline ends came to 10 bases. The CDR3 DNA follows: TGTGCCAGCAGCTTACAGATCGTGTTGAACACTGAAGCTTTCTTT. Residues: CASSLQIVLNTEAFF.

This clone was observed once. The chain employs TRBV28 and TRBJ1-2; D is uncertain. CDR1 is MDHEN and CDR2 is SYDVKM in the germline V gene. Trimming pared 4 bases from V and 7 bases from J, leaving 16 bases between. This CDR3 region has 14 residues. This chain's CDR3 is CASSSGSGNRGYTF. The CDR3 region has the DNA TGTGCCAGCAGTTCCGGCTCGGGGAATCGTGGCTACACCTTC.

The chain recombines TRBV4-3 with TRBJ2-3, with 7 bases lining up with TRBD1. Per germline, CDR1 LGHNA and CDR2 YSLEER. The ends lost 1 base at V and 2 bases at J; junction bases unmatched: 6. This CDR3 is 16 amino acids long. The CDR3 protein is CASSQARDRDTDTQYF. In nucleotides, the CDR3 is TGCGCCAGCAGCCAAGCTCGGGACAGAGACACAGATACGCAGTATTTT.